These 10 T cell receptor beta chains originate from one sample sequenced in a study of patients and donors after allogeneic stem cell transplantation. TCRdb independently ran MiXCR on the RT-PCR reads; one entry per CDR3 protein. In the table there are more than 150,000 distinct CDR3 sequences, more than 35% of which are singletons. The sequenced sample was blood, either unsorted or a sorted T cell fraction (not recorded which). Every receptor here comes from a human donor who was either an allogeneic HSCT recipient or a stem cell or donor lymphocyte infusion donor (not recorded which). It is not recorded whose cells these are; they may come from a transplant donor.

In this sample, this clonotype turned up a few times. The rearrangement uses TRBV3-1 and TRBJ1-1; D may be TRBD1 (6 bases). V lost 6 bases to trimming and J lost 1 base, with 21 bases between them. Per germline, CDR1 LGHDT and CDR2 YNNKEL (reference sequence). The length of the CDR3 is 17 residues. The CDR3 here is CASRHTYQGLRNTEAFF. The CDR3, as DNA: TGTGCCAGCAGACATACCTACCAGGGGCTTCGGAACACTGAAGCTTTCTTT.

This clonotype was counted a few times. This chain connects TRBV5-1 to TRBJ1-2, with D possibly matching TRBD1 (5 bases). Between the trimmed V and J ends, which lost 4 bases and 3 bases, there was a span of 10 bases. From germline, CDR1 is SGHRS and CDR2 YFSETQ. The CDR3 spans 13 residues. The CDR3 DNA sequence: TGCGCCAGCAGCCCAGACAGACACTATGGCTACACCTTC. This encodes CASSPDRHYGYTF.

This sequence joins TRBV14 and TRBJ1-1; D possibly corresponds to TRBD1 (6 bases). Trimming stripped 6 bases from V and 4 bases from J, with 12 bases between. The CDR3 has 13 amino acids. Germline loops: CDR1 SGHDN, CDR2 FVKESK. CDR3 in DNA: TGTGCCAGCAGTAAGACAGGCCCCACTGAAGCTTTCTTT. This sequence encodes CASSKTGPTEAFF.

This clonotype has only a few counts. The chain has TRBV29-1 and TRBJ2-1; TRBD2 aligns across 7 bases. The CDR3 covers 13 residues. Germline CDR1 reads SQVTM; CDR2 reads ANQGSEA. J was trimmed by 4 bases and V by 5 bases; bases with no gene match: 5. CDR3 in amino acids: CSVQLADYNEQFF. The CDR3 nucleotides read TGCAGCGTTCAGCTAGCGGATTACAATGAGCAGTTCTTC.

This clonotype was counted between two and nine times. In nucleotides, the CDR3 is TGTGCCACCAGTGATAGGGGACACAGCACAGATACGCAGTATTTT. This translates into CATSDRGHSTDTQYF. J is TRBJ2-3 and V is TRBV24-1; D might be TRBD1 (6 bases). The CDR3 is made up of 15 amino acids. Germline V CDR1 and CDR2: KGHDR, SFDVKD. The germline V and J ends were trimmed by 3 bases and 0 bases, with 9 bases remaining between them.

For the CDR3, the DNA is TGCGCCAGCAGCCCCTCCTGGGCCAGGAGGGAAAAACTGTTTTTT. Translated: CASSPSWARREKLFF. This rearrangement joins TRBV5-1 to TRBJ1-4, with D unresolved. Germline V gene data show CDR1 as SGHRS and CDR2 as YFSETQ. The CDR3 length is 15 residues. V was trimmed by 4 bases and J by 8 bases, leaving 18 bases between them.

As DNA, the CDR3 is TGTGCCAGCAGTTTATCGGGCGCAATGGGCTTCTACGAGCAGTACTTC. This translates into CASSLSGAMGFYEQYF. V gene TRBV27 combines with J gene TRBJ2-7; D gene ambiguous. The germline CDR1 and CDR2 sequences are MNHEY and SMNVEV (reference sequence). The CDR3 sequence is 16 residues long. V was cut by 0 bases and J by 3 bases, with 15 bases left in between.

V and J are TRBV7-9 and TRBJ2-3, with TRBD2 matching 7 bases. Germline V gene data show CDR1 as SEHNR and CDR2 as FQNEAQ (reference sequence). The CDR3 covers 20 residues. Germline trimming cut 0 bases from V and 2 bases from J; bases unmatched to any gene: 17. CDR3 nucleotides: TGTGCCAGCAGCTTAGCTTTGCTAGCGGTGACTTCAGGACCCACAGATACGCAGTATTTT. Translating gives CASSLALLAVTSGPTDTQYF.

This clonotype was seen more than once but under ten times. The rearrangement links TRBV7-8 to TRBJ1-5; D gene uncertain. Germline CDR1 is SGHVS and CDR2 is FQNEAQ. The length of the CDR3 is 12 residues. V lost 5 bases, J lost 4 bases, and 6 bases lay in between. The CDR3 DNA sequence: TGTGCCAGCAGCCCACTGAATCAGCCCCAGCATTTT. Protein sequence: CASSPLNQPQHF. The variable domain in full, with the rest retrieved from reference TRBV7-8 and TRBJ1-5, is GAGVSQSPRYKVAKRGQDVALRCDPISGHVSLFWYQQALGQGPEFLTYFQNEAQLDKSGLPSDRFFAERPEGSVSTLKIQRTQQEDSAVYLCASSPLNQPQHFGDGTRLSIL.

This clonotype was recorded a few times. This chain uses TRBV7-2 with TRBJ1-5; no reliable D call. The CDR3 has 17 amino acids. V was clipped by 0 bases and J by 4 bases, with 16 bases between them. CDR1 is SGHTA and CDR2 is FQGNSA in the germline V gene. The CDR3 DNA is TGTGCCAGCAGCTTAGCGGGCTCACAGTGGGGAAATCAGCCCCAGCATTTT. Its protein product is CASSLAGSQWGNQPQHF. The variable domain in full, with the rest retrieved from reference TRBV7-2 and TRBJ1-5, is GAGVSQSPSNKVTEKGKDVELRCDPISGHTALYWYRQSLGQGLEFLIYFQGNSAPDKSGLPSDRFSAERTGGSVSTLTIQRTQQEDSAVYLCASSLAGSQWGNQPQHFGDGTRLSIL.